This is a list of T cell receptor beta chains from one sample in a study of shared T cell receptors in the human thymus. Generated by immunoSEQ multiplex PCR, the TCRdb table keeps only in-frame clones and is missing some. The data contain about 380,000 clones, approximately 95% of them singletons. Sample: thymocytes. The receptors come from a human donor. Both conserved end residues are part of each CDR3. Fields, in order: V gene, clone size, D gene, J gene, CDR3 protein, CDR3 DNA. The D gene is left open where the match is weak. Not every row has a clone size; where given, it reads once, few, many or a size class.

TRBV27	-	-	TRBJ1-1	CASSLGQNTEAFF	TGTGCCAGCAGTCTTGGACAGAACACTGAAGCTTTCTTT
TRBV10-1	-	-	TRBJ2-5	CASSESLSETQYF	TGCGCCAGCAGTGAGTCGTTGTCAGAGACCCAGTACTTC
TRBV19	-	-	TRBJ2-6	CASSIALRLRDSGANVLTF	TGTGCCAGTAGTATCGCTTTGAGGCTCAGGGACTCTGGGGCCAACGTCCTGACTTTC
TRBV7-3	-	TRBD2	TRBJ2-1	CASSPALTLAGAHHEQFF	TGTGCCAGCAGCCCCGCACTAACCCTAGCGGGCGCTCATCATGAGCAGTTCTTC
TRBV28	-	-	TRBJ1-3	CASSLRRAGGNTIYF	TGTGCCAGCAGTTTACGCAGGGCCGGCGGAAACACCATATATTTT
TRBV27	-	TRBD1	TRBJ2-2	CASSLSDRVSTGELFF	TGTGCCAGCAGTTTATCTGACAGGGTTAGCACCGGGGAGCTGTTTTTT
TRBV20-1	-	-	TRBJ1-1	CSAAGNTEAFF	TGCAGTGCTGCCGGCAACACTGAAGCTTTCTTT
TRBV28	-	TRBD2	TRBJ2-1	CASSRAGGPTEQFF	TGTGCCAGCAGTCGAGCGGGAGGGCCCACTGAGCAGTTCTTC
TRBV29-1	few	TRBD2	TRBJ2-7	CSVGEGALAGNSYEQYF	TGCAGCGTTGGTGAGGGAGCACTAGCGGGGAACTCCTACGAGCAGTACTTC
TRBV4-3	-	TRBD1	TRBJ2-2	CASSQGTGNTGELFF	TGCGCCAGCAGCCAAGGGACAGGGAACACCGGGGAGCTGTTTTTT
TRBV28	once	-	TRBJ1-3	CASSLTQGSGNTIYF	TGTGCCAGCAGTTTAACGCAGGGGAGTGGAAACACCATATATTTT
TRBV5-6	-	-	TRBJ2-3	CASSRLAGTTDTQYF	TGTGCCAGCAGTCGACTGGCGGGGACCACAGATACGCAGTATTTT
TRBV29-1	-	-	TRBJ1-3	CSVEESSGNTIYF	TGCAGCGTTGAAGAGAGCTCTGGAAACACCATATATTTT
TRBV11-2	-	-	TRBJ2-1	CASSLGGGRWPYNEQFF	TGTGCCAGCAGCTTAGGAGGCGGGCGGTGGCCCTACAATGAGCAGTTCTTC
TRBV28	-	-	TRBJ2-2	CARPTGYTGELFF	TGTGCCAGACCAACAGGGTACACCGGGGAGCTGTTTTTT